The 6 T cell receptor beta chains given below trace back to one sample, sequenced in a study of T cells in Graves' hyperthyroidism and ophthalmopathy. RNA transcripts served as the template for amplifying TCR beta CDR3 regions. First-round RT-PCR of the TCR CDR3 relied on the HTBI primer set. TCRdb re-analysed the multiplex PCR reads in MiXCR, keeping a single row per CDR3 protein. The data show a few hundred thousand distinct CDR3 sequences, 15% to 19% seen once. The sample consisted of blood. The receptor set was obtained from a young woman with Graves' hyperthyroidism that later progressed to Graves' ophthalmopathy.

This clonotype was counted only a few times. The chain couples TRBV14 to TRBJ1-1; possibly TRBD1 for D (6 bases). V lost 2 bases to trimming and J lost 2 bases, with 15 bases between them. In germline, CDR1 is SGHDN, CDR2 FVKESK. CDR3 length equals 16 residues. The CDR3 sequence: CASSQPGGAENTEAFF. DNA for the CDR3: TGTGCCAGCAGCCAACCCGGGGGCGCGGAAAACACTGAAGCTTTCTTT.

The table lists this clonotype with a few counts. The chain is built from TRBV9 and TRBJ2-1; D is uncertain. V shed 3 bases and J shed 3 bases, with 16 bases lying between them. The length of the CDR3 is 16 residues. CDR1 is SGDLS and CDR2 is YYNGEE in the germline V gene. CDR3 region: CASSEGPLINYNEQFF. The CDR3 DNA is TGTGCCAGCAGCGAAGGGCCTCTGATTAACTACAATGAGCAGTTCTTC.

This clonotype was detected many times. The chain combines TRBV3-1 with TRBJ2-1; D not certain. CDR3 size: 16 residues. The germline V gene has CDR1 LGHDT and CDR2 YNNKEL (reference sequence). Trimming left V 2 bases short and J 6 bases short, with 17 bases between. The CDR3 spells CASSQMRGALGNEQFF. Here the CDR3 DNA reads TGTGCCAGCAGCCAAATGAGAGGAGCCTTGGGCAATGAGCAGTTCTTC.

This clonotype was counted ten times or more. The V call is TRBV28, the J call TRBJ1-2, with 8 bases matching TRBD1. This CDR3 comprises 16 residues. Trimming at V came to 6 bases and at J to 2 bases, leaving 11 bases not matched to a gene. From germline, CDR1 is MDHEN and CDR2 SYDVKM. The CDR3 DNA reads as TGTGCCAGCAGGTTACTCACGGACAGGGCAAACTATGGCTACACCTTC. This gives the protein CASRLLTDRANYGYTF.

The gene calls are TRBV9 and TRBJ2-7; possible D gene TRBD2, 5 bases. Germline CDR1 and CDR2: SGDLS and YYNGEE. The V and J ends lost 4 bases and 2 bases respectively, with 16 bases between them. The CDR3 runs 15 residues. This chain's CDR3 is CASSRSGGSAYEQYF. CDR3 DNA sequence: TGTGCCAGCAGCCGGTCGGGCGGGTCCGCCTACGAGCAGTACTTC. The variable domain in full, completed from reference TRBV9 and TRBJ2-7, reads DSGVTQTPKHLITATGQRVTLRCSPRSGDLSVYWYQQSLDQGLQFLIQYYNGEERAKGNILERFSAQQFPDLHSELNLSSLELGDSALYFCASSRSGGSAYEQYFGPGTRLTVT.

This clonotype was seen many times. At one boundary the junction diverges from the germline segment, which might be a read error. V usage is TRBV7-7 and J usage is TRBJ2-7, with 10 positions matching TRBD2. CDR1 and CDR2 (germline): SSHAT, FNYEAQ (reference sequence). CDR3 size: 17 residues. The CDR3 DNA follows: TGTGCTAGCAGCTTATCCAACGAGCGGGAGGGCCCCTACGAGCAGTACTTC. It translates to CASSLSNEREGPYEQYF.